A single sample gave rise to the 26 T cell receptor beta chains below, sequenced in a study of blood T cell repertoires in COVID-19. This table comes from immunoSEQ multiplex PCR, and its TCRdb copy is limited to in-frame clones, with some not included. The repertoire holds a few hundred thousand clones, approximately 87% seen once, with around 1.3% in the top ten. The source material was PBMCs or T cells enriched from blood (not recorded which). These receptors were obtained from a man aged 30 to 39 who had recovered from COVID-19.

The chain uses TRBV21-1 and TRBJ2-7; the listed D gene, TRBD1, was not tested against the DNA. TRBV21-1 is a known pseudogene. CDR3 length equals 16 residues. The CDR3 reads CASSNYRDRGHCEQYF. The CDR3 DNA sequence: TGTGCCAGCAGCAACTACCGGGACAGGGGACATTGCGAGCAGTACTTC.

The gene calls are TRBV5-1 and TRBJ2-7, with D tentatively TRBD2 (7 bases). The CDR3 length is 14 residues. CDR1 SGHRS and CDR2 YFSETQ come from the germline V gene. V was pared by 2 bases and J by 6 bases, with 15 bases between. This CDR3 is CASSLHQGGGEQYF. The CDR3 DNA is TGCGCCAGCAGCTTACATCAGGGAGGGGGCGAGCAGTACTTC. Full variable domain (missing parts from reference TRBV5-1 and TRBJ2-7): KAGVTQTPRYLIKTRGQQVTLSCSPISGHRSVSWYQQTPGQGLQFLFEYFSETQRNKGNFPGRFSGRQFSNSRSEMNVSTLELGDSALYLCASSLHQGGGEQYFGPGTRLTVT.

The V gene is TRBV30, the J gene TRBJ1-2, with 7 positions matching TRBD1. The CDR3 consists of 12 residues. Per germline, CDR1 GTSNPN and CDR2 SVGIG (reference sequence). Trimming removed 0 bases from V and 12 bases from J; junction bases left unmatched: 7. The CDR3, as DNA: TGTGCCTGGAGTGTACAGGGGAAGGGAAACACCTTC. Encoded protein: CAWSVQGKGNTF. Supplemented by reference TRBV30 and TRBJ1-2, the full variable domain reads SQTIHQWPATLVQPVGSPLSLECTVEGTSNPNLYWYRQAAGRGLQLLFYSVGIGQISSEVPQNLSASRPQDRQFILSSKKLLLSDSGFYLCAWSVQGKGNTFGSGTRLTVV.

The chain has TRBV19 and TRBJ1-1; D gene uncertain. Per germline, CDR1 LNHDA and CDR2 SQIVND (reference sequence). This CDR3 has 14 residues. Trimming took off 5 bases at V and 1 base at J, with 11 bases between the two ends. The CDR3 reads CASSFGPSNTEAFF. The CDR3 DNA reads TGTGCCAGTAGTTTTGGGCCCTCGAACACTGAAGCTTTCTTT.

The CDR3 is CASSLGHSEAFF. The CDR3 region has the DNA TGTGCCAGCAGCTTGGGCCACAGTGAAGCTTTCTTT. The chain is built from TRBV7-9 and TRBJ1-1; no definite D call. This CDR3 is 12 amino acids long. V was clipped by 3 bases and J by 7 bases, with 9 bases between them. Germline V gives CDR1 SEHNR, CDR2 FQNEAQ (reference sequence).

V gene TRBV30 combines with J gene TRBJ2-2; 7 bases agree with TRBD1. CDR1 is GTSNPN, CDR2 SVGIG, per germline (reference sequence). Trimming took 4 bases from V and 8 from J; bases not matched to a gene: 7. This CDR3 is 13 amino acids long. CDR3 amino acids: CAWINRGPGELFF. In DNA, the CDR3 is TGTGCCTGGATAAACAGGGGTCCGGGGGAGCTGTTTTTT.

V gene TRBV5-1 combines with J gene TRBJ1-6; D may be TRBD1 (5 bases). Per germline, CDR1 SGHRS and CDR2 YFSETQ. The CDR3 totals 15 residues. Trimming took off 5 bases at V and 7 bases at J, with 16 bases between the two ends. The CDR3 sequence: CASSPLQGNNSPLHF. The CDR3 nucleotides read TGCGCCAGCAGTCCCCTCCAGGGAAACAATTCACCCCTCCACTTT. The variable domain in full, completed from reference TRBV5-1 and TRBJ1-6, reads KAGVTQTPRYLIKTRGQQVTLSCSPISGHRSVSWYQQTPGQGLQFLFEYFSETQRNKGNFPGRFSGRQFSNSRSEMNVSTLELGDSALYLCASSPLQGNNSPLHFGNGTRLTVT.

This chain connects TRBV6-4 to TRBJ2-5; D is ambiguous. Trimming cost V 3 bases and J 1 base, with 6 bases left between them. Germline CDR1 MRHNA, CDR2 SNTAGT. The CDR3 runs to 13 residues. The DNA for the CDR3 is TGTGCCAGCAGTGAAGCCCCCCAAGAGACCCAGTACTTC. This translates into CASSEAPQETQYF.

CDR3 in DNA: TGTGCCAGCAGTGCCACTAGCGGGGGGGCAGATACGCAGTATTTT. This gives the protein CASSATSGGADTQYF. The chain couples TRBV2 to TRBJ2-3; 13 nucleotides agree with TRBD2. The CDR3 runs 15 residues. CDR1 and CDR2 from the germline V gene are SNHLY and FYNNEI. With V trimmed by 4 bases and J by 4 bases, 2 bases remained unmatched.

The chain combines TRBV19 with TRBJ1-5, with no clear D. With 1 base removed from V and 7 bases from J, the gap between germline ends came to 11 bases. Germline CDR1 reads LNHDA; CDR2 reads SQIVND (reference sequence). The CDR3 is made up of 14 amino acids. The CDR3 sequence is CASSIGRAGQPQHF. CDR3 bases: TGTGCCAGTAGTATAGGGAGGGCCGGGCAGCCCCAGCATTTT.

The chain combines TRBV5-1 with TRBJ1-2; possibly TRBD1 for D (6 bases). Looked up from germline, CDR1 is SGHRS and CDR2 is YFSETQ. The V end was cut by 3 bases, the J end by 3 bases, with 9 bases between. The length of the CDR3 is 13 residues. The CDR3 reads CASSWTAHYGYTF. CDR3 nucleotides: TGCGCCAGCAGCTGGACAGCGCACTATGGCTACACCTTC. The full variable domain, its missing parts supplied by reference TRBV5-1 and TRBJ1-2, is KAGVTQTPRYLIKTRGQQVTLSCSPISGHRSVSWYQQTPGQGLQFLFEYFSETQRNKGNFPGRFSGRQFSNSRSEMNVSTLELGDSALYLCASSWTAHYGYTFGSGTRLTVV.

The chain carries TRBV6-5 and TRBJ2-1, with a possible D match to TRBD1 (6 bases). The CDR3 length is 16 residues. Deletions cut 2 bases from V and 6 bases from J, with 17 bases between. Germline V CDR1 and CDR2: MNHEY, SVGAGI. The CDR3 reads CASSYALRGSGNEQFF. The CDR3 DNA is TGTGCCAGCAGTTACGCGTTGAGGGGGTCAGGCAATGAGCAGTTCTTC.

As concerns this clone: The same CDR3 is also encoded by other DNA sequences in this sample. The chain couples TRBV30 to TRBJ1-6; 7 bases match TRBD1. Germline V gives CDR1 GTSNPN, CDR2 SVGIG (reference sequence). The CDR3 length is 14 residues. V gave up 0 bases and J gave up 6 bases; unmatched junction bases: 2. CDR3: CAWSVRQGNSPLHF. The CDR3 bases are TGTGCCTGGAGTGTACGACAGGGTAATTCACCCCTCCACTTT.

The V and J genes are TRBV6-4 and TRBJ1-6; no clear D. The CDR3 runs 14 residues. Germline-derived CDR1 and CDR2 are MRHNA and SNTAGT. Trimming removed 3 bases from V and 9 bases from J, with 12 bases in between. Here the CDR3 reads CASSERTGGSPLHF. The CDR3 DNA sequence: TGTGCCAGCAGTGAGCGGACCGGAGGTTCACCCCTCCACTTT.

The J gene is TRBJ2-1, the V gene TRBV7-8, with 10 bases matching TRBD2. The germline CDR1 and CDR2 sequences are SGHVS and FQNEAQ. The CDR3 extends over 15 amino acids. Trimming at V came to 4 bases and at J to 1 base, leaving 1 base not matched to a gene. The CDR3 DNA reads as TGTGCCAGCAGCTCTAGCGGGGGATCCTACAATGAGCAGTTCTTC. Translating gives CASSSSGGSYNEQFF.

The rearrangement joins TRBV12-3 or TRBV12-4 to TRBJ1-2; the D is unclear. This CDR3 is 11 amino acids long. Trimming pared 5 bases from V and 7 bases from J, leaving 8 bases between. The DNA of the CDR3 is TGTGCCAGCAGTCCTCAGGTTGGCTACACCTTC. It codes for CASSPQVGYTF.

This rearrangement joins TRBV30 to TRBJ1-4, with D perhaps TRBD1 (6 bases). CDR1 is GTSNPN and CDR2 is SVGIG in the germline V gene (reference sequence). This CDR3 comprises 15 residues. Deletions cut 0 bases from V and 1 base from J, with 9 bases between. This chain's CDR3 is CAWSVDRLTNEKLFF. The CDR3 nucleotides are TGTGCCTGGAGTGTAGACAGGCTAACTAATGAAAAACTGTTTTTT.

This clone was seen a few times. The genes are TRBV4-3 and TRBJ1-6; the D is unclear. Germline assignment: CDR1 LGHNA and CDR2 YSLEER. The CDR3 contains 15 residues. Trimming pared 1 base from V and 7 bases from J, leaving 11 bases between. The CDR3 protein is CASSQGAGPNSPLHF. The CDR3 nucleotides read TGCGCCAGCAGCCAAGGGGCAGGCCCCAATTCACCCCTCCACTTT.

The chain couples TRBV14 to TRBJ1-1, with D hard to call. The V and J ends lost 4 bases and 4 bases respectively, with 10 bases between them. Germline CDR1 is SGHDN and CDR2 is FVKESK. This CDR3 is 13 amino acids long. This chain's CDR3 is CASSRQVSTEAFF. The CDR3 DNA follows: TGTGCCAGCAGCCGCCAGGTATCCACTGAAGCTTTCTTT.

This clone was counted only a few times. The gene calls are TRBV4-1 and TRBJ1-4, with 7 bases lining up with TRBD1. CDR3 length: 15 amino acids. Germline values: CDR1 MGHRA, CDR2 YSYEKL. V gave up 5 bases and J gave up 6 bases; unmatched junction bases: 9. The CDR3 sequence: CASSSTGNSDEKLFF. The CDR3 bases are TGCGCCAGCAGCTCGACAGGGAATTCGGATGAAAAACTGTTTTTT.

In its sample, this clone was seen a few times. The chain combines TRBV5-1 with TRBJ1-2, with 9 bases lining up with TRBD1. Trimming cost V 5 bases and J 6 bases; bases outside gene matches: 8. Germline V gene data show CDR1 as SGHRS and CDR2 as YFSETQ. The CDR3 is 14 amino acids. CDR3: CASSPRQGVNGYTF. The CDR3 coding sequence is TGCGCCAGCAGTCCGAGACAGGGGGTTAATGGCTACACCTTC. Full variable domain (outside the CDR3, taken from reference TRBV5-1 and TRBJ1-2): KAGVTQTPRYLIKTRGQQVTLSCSPISGHRSVSWYQQTPGQGLQFLFEYFSETQRNKGNFPGRFSGRQFSNSRSEMNVSTLELGDSALYLCASSPRQGVNGYTFGSGTRLTVV.

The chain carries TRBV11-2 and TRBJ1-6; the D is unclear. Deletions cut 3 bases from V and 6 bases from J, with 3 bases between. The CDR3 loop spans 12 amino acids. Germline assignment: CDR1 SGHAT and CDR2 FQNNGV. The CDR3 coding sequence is TGTGCCAGCAGCTTCGGTAATTCACCCCTCCACTTT. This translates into CASSFGNSPLHF.

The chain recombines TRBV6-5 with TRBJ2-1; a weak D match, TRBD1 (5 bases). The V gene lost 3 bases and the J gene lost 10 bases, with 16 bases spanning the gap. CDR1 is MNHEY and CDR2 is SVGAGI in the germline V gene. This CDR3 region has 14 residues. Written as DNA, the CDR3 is TGTGCCAGCAGTTATTCGGACATGAATGGGGAGCAGTTCTTC. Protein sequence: CASSYSDMNGEQFF.

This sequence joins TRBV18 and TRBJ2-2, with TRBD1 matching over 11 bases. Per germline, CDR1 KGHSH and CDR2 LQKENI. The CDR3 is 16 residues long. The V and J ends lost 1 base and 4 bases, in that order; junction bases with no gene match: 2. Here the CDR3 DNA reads TGTGCCAGCTCACCACGGGGGACAGGGGGCACCGGGGAGCTGTTTTTT. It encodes CASSPRGTGGTGELFF.

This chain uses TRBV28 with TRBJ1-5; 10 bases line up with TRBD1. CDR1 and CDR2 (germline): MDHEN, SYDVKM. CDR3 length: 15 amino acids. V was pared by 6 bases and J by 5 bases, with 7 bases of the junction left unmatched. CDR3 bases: TGTGCCAGCAGCACCAGAGGACAGGGGGATCAGCCCCAGCATTTT. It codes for CASSTRGQGDQPQHF.

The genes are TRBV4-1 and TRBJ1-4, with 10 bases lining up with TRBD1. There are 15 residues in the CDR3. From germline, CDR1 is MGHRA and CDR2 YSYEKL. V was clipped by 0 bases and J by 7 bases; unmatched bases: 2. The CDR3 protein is CASSQDRDRGEKLFF. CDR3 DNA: TGCGCCAGCAGCCAAGATCGGGACAGGGGTGAAAAACTGTTTTTT.